A selection of T cell receptor beta chains follows, all from one sample in a study of blood T cell repertoires in COVID-19. The assay was immunoSEQ multiplex PCR, and TCRdb's table has in-frame clones only and misses some. The data show a few hundred thousand clones, 65% to 85% seen once. The material sequenced was peripheral blood. The origin of the receptors is a woman aged 45-60 years with acute or convalescent COVID-19. Each CDR3 is given without its conserved first and last residue.

v_call: TRBV7-2; j_call: TRBJ1-2; cdr3_aa: ASSLTGLEYGYT
v_call: TRBV27; j_call: TRBJ2-1; cdr3_aa: ASSKQVYNEQF
v_call: TRBV19; j_call: TRBJ1-1; cdr3_aa: ASSPLTGGDTEAF
v_call: TRBV5-6; j_call: TRBJ2-3; cdr3_aa: ASSTTGSDTQY
v_call: TRBV11-2; j_call: TRBJ2-7; cdr3_aa: ASSLGSGFDYEQY
v_call: TRBV2; j_call: TRBJ1-2; cdr3_aa: ASSENPAGNYGYT
v_call: TRBV6-5; j_call: TRBJ1-4; cdr3_aa: ASSYSRATNEKLF
v_call: TRBV7-2; j_call: TRBJ1-2; cdr3_aa: ASSLADRSYGYT
v_call: TRBV6-2/TRBV6-3; j_call: TRBJ1-6; cdr3_aa: ASSLSPGGSPLH
v_call: TRBV30; j_call: TRBJ1-1; cdr3_aa: AWSVYVNTEAF
v_call: TRBV7-8; j_call: TRBJ1-1; cdr3_aa: ASSLGGRLVTEAF
v_call: TRBV7-9; j_call: TRBJ1-3; cdr3_aa: ASSFSGEGAGNTIY
v_call: TRBV2; j_call: TRBJ1-6; cdr3_aa: ASSPGLGYSPLH
v_call: TRBV27; j_call: TRBJ2-1; cdr3_aa: ASVLRQGSYNEQF
v_call: TRBV10-3; j_call: TRBJ1-1; cdr3_aa: AISDPELNTEAF
v_call: TRBV2; j_call: TRBJ1-2; cdr3_aa: ASSPDRADYGYT
v_call: TRBV6-1; j_call: TRBJ1-4; cdr3_aa: ASSGSSDRLREKLF
v_call: TRBV19; j_call: TRBJ1-3; cdr3_aa: ASSPGKGNTIY
v_call: TRBV3-1/TRBV3-2; j_call: TRBJ2-7; cdr3_aa: ASSPPQGSEQY
v_call: TRBV12-3/TRBV12-4; j_call: TRBJ1-6; cdr3_aa: ASRQGGNSPLH
v_call: TRBV4-1; j_call: TRBJ2-3; cdr3_aa: ASSQEGSAGGGIDTQY
v_call: TRBV4-3; j_call: TRBJ2-3; cdr3_aa: ASSQDVRETDTQY
v_call: TRBV7-9; j_call: TRBJ1-4; cdr3_aa: ASSSPGGHRKLF